Reported below is one TCR beta chain. Antigen specificity is unknown. J gave up 8 bases and V 2 bases, and 4 bases lay outside the gene matches. The germline CDR1 and CDR2 sequences are SGHTA and FQGNSA. The length of the CDR3 is 15 residues. From the 5' RACE reads, TCRdb called clonotypes with MiXCR, one entry per CDR3 protein. The sample includes approximately 76,000 distinct CDR3 sequences, 11% of them seen just once. This sample was taken from a study of early T cells in non-severe SARS-CoV-2 infection. Study-level points and caveats: VDJdb-based matching was biased toward anti-spike CD8 responses and missed private and CD4 specificities.

The chain recombines TRBV7-2 with TRBJ2-2; 11 bases map to TRBD2. Sequenced sample: whole blood. The TCR sequence derives from an adult who was a healthcare worker with PCR-confirmed SARS-CoV-2 infection or an uninfected control (not recorded which). The DNA for the CDR3 is TGTGCCAGCAGCTTACTAGCGGGGGGAGCGGGGGAGCTGTTTTTT. This gives the protein CASSLLAGGAGELFF.